This entry lists 16 T cell receptor beta chains sequenced from one sample in a study of blood T cell repertoires in COVID-19. Profiling relied on immunoSEQ multiplex PCR, and the TCRdb table lists in-frame clones only, not all of them. Seen here are 150,000 to 190,000 clones, about 85% observed once, and the top ten hold 8% to 9%. The specimen sequenced was peripheral blood. The source is a woman aged 55-69 years with COVID-19, enrolled during active disease.

V is TRBV30 and J is TRBJ2-1; 7 nucleotides align to TRBD1. Germline-derived CDR1 and CDR2 are GTSNPN and SVGIG (reference sequence). V lost 0 bases to trimming and J lost 1 base; unmatched junction nucleotides: 3. CDR3 length: 15 residues. The CDR3 DNA reads as TGTGCCTGGAGTGTACGACAGGGTTCCTACAATGAGCAGTTCTTC. Translated: CAWSVRQGSYNEQFF.

The gene calls are TRBV6-6 and TRBJ1-2, with 7 bases aligning to TRBD1. Germline trimming cut 2 bases from V and 8 bases from J; bases unmatched to any gene: 5. CDR3 length equals 13 residues. Germline CDR1 and CDR2: MNHNY and SVGAGI (reference sequence). The CDR3 DNA follows: TGTGCCAGCAGTTACGACAGGGCTAGCGGCTACACCTTC. It codes for CASSYDRASGYTF.

This clone was counted a few times. The gene calls are TRBV6-5 and TRBJ1-4; maybe TRBD1 (6 bases). Looked up from germline, CDR1 is MNHEY and CDR2 is SVGAGI. This CDR3 is built from 14 residues. Trimming left V 7 bases short and J 3 bases short, with 12 bases between. The CDR3 region is CASMKTGSNEKLFF. CDR3 DNA sequence: TGTGCCAGCATGAAGACAGGCTCTAATGAAAAACTGTTTTTT.

The gene calls are TRBV11-1 and TRBJ2-1; D possibly corresponds to TRBD1 (6 bases). Per germline, CDR1 SGHAT and CDR2 FQDESV (reference sequence). CDR3 length: 15 residues. V shed 1 base and J shed 7 bases, with 14 bases lying between them. The CDR3 reads CASSLVGTRGNEQFF. The CDR3 DNA follows: TGTGCCAGCAGCTTAGTTGGGACAAGGGGTAATGAGCAGTTCTTC.

The rearrangement uses TRBV24-1 and TRBJ1-2, with D possibly being TRBD1 (6 bases). The V end lost 3 bases, the J end lost 8 bases, and 12 bases lay between the germline ends. Germline lookup yields CDR1 KGHDR and CDR2 SFDVKD. The CDR3 is 13 amino acids. In DNA form, the CDR3 reads TGTGCCACCAGTGATCTTACAGGGTGGGGCTACACCTTC. As protein: CATSDLTGWGYTF.

The CDR3 sequence: CASSYSQESPLHF. The CDR3 DNA follows: TGTGCCAGCAGTTACTCTCAGGAATCACCCCTCCACTTT. This chain uses TRBV6-6 with TRBJ1-6, with D uncertain. CDR1 and CDR2 from the germline V gene are MNHNY and SVGAGI (reference sequence). This CDR3 has 13 amino acids. Trimming stripped 0 bases from V and 10 bases from J, with 7 bases between.

This chain connects TRBV15 to TRBJ1-1; 8 nucleotides agree with TRBD1. Germline lookup yields CDR1 LNHNV and CDR2 YYDKDF (reference sequence). V gave up 6 bases and J gave up 5 bases; unmatched junction bases: 8. The CDR3 runs to 14 residues. This CDR3 is CATRETGVGTEAFF. CDR3 bases: TGTGCCACCAGAGAGACAGGGGTAGGGACTGAAGCTTTCTTT.

CDR3 sequence (DNA): TGTGCCAGCTCACCAGAGACAGGGGATGGCTACACCTTC. Encoded protein: CASSPETGDGYTF. The chain employs TRBV18 and TRBJ1-2, with 8 nucleotides matching TRBD1. Germline CDR1 and CDR2: KGHSH and LQKENI. Trimming removed 2 bases from V and 6 bases from J; junction bases left unmatched: 2. The CDR3 is made up of 13 amino acids.

This clone was detected once. The chain links TRBV27 to TRBJ2-4; possibly TRBD1 for D (7 bases). V lost 8 bases, J lost 7 bases, and 21 bases lay in between. The V gene's germline CDR1 is MNHEY and CDR2 SMNVEV (reference sequence). The CDR3 is 15 residues long. CDR3 nucleotide sequence: TGTGCCAGCTCCCTCGCCGGGACAGCGGGTAACATTCAGTACTTC. Its translation is CASSLAGTAGNIQYF.

This chain links TRBV14 with TRBJ1-3; TRBD1 aligns across 7 bases. Germline loops: CDR1 SGHDN, CDR2 FVKESK. CDR3 length equals 16 residues. The junction had 6 bases not matched to a gene; V was cut back by 4 bases and J by 0 bases. The CDR3 region has the DNA TGTGCCAGCAGCCTGGCAGGGGGTTTCTCTGGAAACACCATATATTTT. Translating gives CASSLAGGFSGNTIYF. The whole variable domain, filled in from reference TRBV14 and TRBJ1-3, reads EAGVTQFPSHSVIEKGQTVTLRCDPISGHDNLYWYRRVMGKEIKFLLHFVKESKQDESGMPNNRFLAERTGGTYSTLKVQPAELEDSGVYFCASSLAGGFSGNTIYFGEGSWLTVV.

The J gene is TRBJ2-3, the V gene TRBV6-5, with D possibly TRBD2 on 6 matching bases. Germline CDR1 is MNHEY and CDR2 is SVGAGI. The CDR3 extends over 15 amino acids. Trimming cost V 8 bases and J 4 bases, with 19 bases left between them. CDR3 residues: CASGHSGRSADTQYF. The CDR3 coding sequence is TGTGCCAGCGGGCATAGCGGCCGGAGTGCAGATACGCAGTATTTT.

The V and J genes are TRBV4-1 and TRBJ1-3, with 7 positions matching TRBD1. The V and J ends lost 4 bases and 1 base, in that order; junction bases with no gene match: 10. In germline, CDR1 is MGHRA, CDR2 YSYEKL. CDR3 length: 17 residues. The CDR3 coding sequence is TGCGCCAGCAGCCCCCCTCACAGGGGTCCATCTGGAAACACCATATATTTT. Translating gives CASSPPHRGPSGNTIYF.

The chain links TRBV5-6 to TRBJ1-5; D is unclear. V lost 0 bases, J lost 0 bases, and 7 bases lay in between. The CDR3 has 15 residues. Germline lookup yields CDR1 SGHDT and CDR2 YYEEEE. The CDR3: CASSLGSLSNQPQHF. The CDR3 DNA is TGTGCCAGCAGCTTGGGTAGTCTTAGCAATCAGCCCCAGCATTTT. The full variable domain, in which reference TRBV5-6 and TRBJ1-5 provide the parts outside the CDR3, is DAGVTQSPTHLIKTRGQQVTLRCSPKSGHDTVSWYQQALGQGPQFIFQYYEEEERQRGNFPDRFSGHQFPNYSSELNVNALLLGDSALYLCASSLGSLSNQPQHFGDGTRLSIL.

This clone appeared once. Other DNA sequences of this sample code for an identical CDR3. The chain uses TRBV19 and TRBJ1-1, with TRBD1 as a possible D gene (6 bases). This CDR3 is built from 13 residues. V gave up 7 bases and J gave up 2 bases, with 11 bases separating them. Germline assignment: CDR1 LNHDA and CDR2 SQIVND (reference sequence). DNA for the CDR3: TGTGCCAGTATCCTAGGGGGAAACACTGAAGCTTTCTTT. It encodes CASILGGNTEAFF.

The V call is TRBV27, the J call TRBJ1-4, with TRBD1 as a possible D gene (5 bases). This CDR3 is 15 amino acids long. The germline V gene has CDR1 MNHEY and CDR2 SMNVEV (reference sequence). The V end was cut by 6 bases, the J end by 5 bases, with 16 bases between. The chain's CDR3 is CASSLGRGTNEKLFF. The CDR3 DNA follows: TGTGCCAGCAGCCTTGGGCGGGGGACCAATGAAAAACTGTTTTTT.

The chain is built from TRBV7-3 and TRBJ2-3, with 8 bases that match TRBD2. Germline V lookup: CDR1 SGHTA, CDR2 FQGTGA. V lost 5 bases and J lost 0; bases outside the gene matches: 7. This CDR3 is 16 amino acids long. The CDR3 bases are TGTGCCAGCAGCCCGCGACTAGCGCCAAGCACAGATACGCAGTATTTT. Amino acids: CASSPRLAPSTDTQYF.